The entry below describes one T cell receptor (beta chain). This entry is derived from a study of blood T cell repertoires in COVID-19. The CDR3 runs to 14 residues. V was cut by 3 bases and J by 4 bases, with 9 bases left in between. Germline V CDR1 and CDR2: MGHRA, YSYEKL. Sequencing used immunoSEQ multiplex PCR; TCRdb keeps in-frame clones, though not all of them. The table has about 340,000 clones, 70% to 90% seen once. Those enrolled in Seattle joined during active infection and were followed longitudinally afterward. The V gene is TRBV4-1, the J gene TRBJ2-2; a possible D gene is TRBD2 (6 bases). The sample taken for sequencing was peripheral blood. The clonotype comes from a woman aged 55-75 years with COVID-19, enrolled during active disease. CDR3 nucleotide sequence: TGCGCCAGCAGCCACCCGCGGGGCACCGGGGAGCTGTTTTTT. Translation gives CASSHPRGTGELFF.